Detailed here is one TCR beta chain. This sample is part of a study of blood T cell repertoires in COVID-19. About the study: The study drew acute and convalescent COVID-19 samples from the United States, Italy and Spain. Nucleic acid was either cDNA or gDNA, and it came from T cells, B-cell-depleted T cells, or PBMCs.

Germline values: CDR1 LGHDT, CDR2 YNNKEL (reference sequence). The J segment lost 6 bases and the V segment lost 4 bases, leaving 6 bases of the junction unmatched. This CDR3 is built from 15 residues. Researchers sorted participants into cohorts using their self-reported clinical history. Some clones are missing from TCRdb's copy, which holds only in-frame ones; the method was immunoSEQ multiplex PCR. The data hold about 400,000 clones, with 70% to 90% observed a single time. The clonotype was recovered from a woman in her late teens or twenties with acute COVID-19. The chain is built from TRBV3-1 (or the pseudogene TRBV3-2) and TRBJ2-3; the match to TRBD2 covers 11 bases. The sample taken for sequencing was PBMCs or T cells enriched from blood (not recorded which). The CDR3, as DNA: TGTGCCAGCAGCCTCCAACTAGCGGGGGCGGATACGCAGTATTTT. Amino acid sequence: CASSLQLAGADTQYF.